This T cell receptor beta chain was retrieved from a study of shared clonotypes between healthy human individuals. Repertoires were generated with immunoSEQ multiplex PCR, while TCRdb's copy carries only in-frame clones and drops some. The table has about a million clones, approximately 70% seen once; the top ten hold approximately 1.5%. This clone was recorded once. CDR3 length equals 14 residues. V shed 0 bases and J 10 bases; nucleotides not matched to a gene: 7. Germline CDR1 is SGHRS and CDR2 is YFSETQ. J is TRBJ1-1 and V is TRBV5-1, with TRBD1 identical over 9 bases. The material sequenced was memory CD4+ T cells sorted from blood. Subset denoted: CD45RA-negative fraction. This sequence originates from a man between 18 and 29 years old in good health. CDR3: CASSLDTGGKRAFF. CDR3 DNA sequence: TGCGCCAGCAGCTTGGATACAGGGGGCAAGAGAGCTTTCTTT.